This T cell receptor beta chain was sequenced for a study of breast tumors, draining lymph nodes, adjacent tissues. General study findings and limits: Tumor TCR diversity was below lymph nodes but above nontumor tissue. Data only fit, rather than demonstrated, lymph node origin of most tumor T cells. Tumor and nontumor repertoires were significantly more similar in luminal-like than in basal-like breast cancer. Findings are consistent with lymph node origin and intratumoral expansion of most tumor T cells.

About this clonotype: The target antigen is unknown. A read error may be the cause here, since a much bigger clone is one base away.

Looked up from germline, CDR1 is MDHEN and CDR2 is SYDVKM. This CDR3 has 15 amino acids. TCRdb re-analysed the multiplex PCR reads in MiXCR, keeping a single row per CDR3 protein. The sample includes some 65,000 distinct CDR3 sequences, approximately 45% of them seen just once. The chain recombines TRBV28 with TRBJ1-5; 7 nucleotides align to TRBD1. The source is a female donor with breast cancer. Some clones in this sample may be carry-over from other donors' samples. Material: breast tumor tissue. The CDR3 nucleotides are TGTGCCAGCAGGAACAGGGGCGGGTCGGATCAGCCCCAGCGTTTT. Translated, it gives CASRNRGGSDQPQRF.